Listed below are T cell receptor beta chains from one sample, sequenced in a study of blood T cells in healthy people across ages. TCRdb recomputed calls from the 5' RACE reads with MiXCR, one row per CDR3 protein. Among 550,000 to 600,000 distinct CDR3 sequences listed, 25% to 30% were seen once. The sequenced material came from blood. The receptors here all came from a woman aged 70-85 years in good health. CDR3s include the opening cysteine and the closing phenylalanine or tryptophan. D genes are given only for firm matches. Expanded clones are given a class, and other clones once, few, many or no size at all.

CDR3 DNA,CDR3 protein,D gene,clone size,V gene,J gene
TGTGCCAGCAGCCAAAGAAGGGGGCTGGCTGGAAACACCATATATTTT,CASSQRRGLAGNTIYF,TRBD1,once,TRBV7-2,TRBJ1-3
TGTGCCAGCAGCTTAGGTGTTAGCTGGGAGACCCAGTACTTC,CASSLGVSWETQYF,NA,many,TRBV7-2,TRBJ2-5
TGCAGCGCGAACAGGGGCGGCACTGAAGCTTTCTTT,CSANRGGTEAFF,TRBD1,NA,TRBV29-1,TRBJ1-1
TGTGCCAGCACACCCGGAACAGCCTATAATTCACCCCTCCACTTT,CASTPGTAYNSPLHF,NA,few,TRBV6-1,TRBJ1-6
TGTGCCAGCAGCCCTTCAACAGTTAGTGAGACCCAGTACTTC,CASSPSTVSETQYF,NA,NA,TRBV7-2,TRBJ2-5
TGTGCCAGCAGCCCCGGAGGGCAGGCCTTGACTAAACTGTTTTTT,CASSPGGQALTKLFF,NA,NA,TRBV7-2,TRBJ1-4
TGTGCCAGCACAGTAGACTTGGGGGAGCAGTACTTC,CASTVDLGEQYF,NA,NA,TRBV12-3/TRBV12-4,TRBJ2-7
TGTGCCATCACTAGCGGGGGGAGCACAGATACGCAGTATTTT,CAITSGGSTDTQYF,TRBD2,NA,TRBV10-3,TRBJ2-3
TGCAGCGTTGACCGGCAGGAATCGGTCTATGGCTACACCTTC,CSVDRQESVYGYTF,NA,NA,TRBV29-1,TRBJ1-2
TGTGCCAGCAGTTTGAGTTTCAAAAATGAGCAGTTCTTC,CASSLSFKNEQFF,NA,few,TRBV6-6,TRBJ2-1
TGCGCCAGCAGCAGAAGACAGGGGGTCGCTGAAGCTTTCTTT,CASSRRQGVAEAFF,TRBD1,few,TRBV5-1,TRBJ1-1
TGTGCCAGTAGTATGAAGGGGAATAACTATGGCTACACCTTC,CASSMKGNNYGYTF,NA,few,TRBV19,TRBJ1-2
TGTGCCTGCGCCGGAGGGTGGAACACTGAAGCTTTCTTT,CACAGGWNTEAFF,NA,many,TRBV6-1,TRBJ1-1
TGTGCCAGCAGCTTACGGAGGGGACTTGGGAACACTGAAGCTTTCTTT,CASSLRRGLGNTEAFF,NA,few,TRBV7-2,TRBJ1-1
TGCAGTTTCGAATCTAACTATGGCTACACCTTC,CSFESNYGYTF,NA,NA,TRBV20-1,TRBJ1-2